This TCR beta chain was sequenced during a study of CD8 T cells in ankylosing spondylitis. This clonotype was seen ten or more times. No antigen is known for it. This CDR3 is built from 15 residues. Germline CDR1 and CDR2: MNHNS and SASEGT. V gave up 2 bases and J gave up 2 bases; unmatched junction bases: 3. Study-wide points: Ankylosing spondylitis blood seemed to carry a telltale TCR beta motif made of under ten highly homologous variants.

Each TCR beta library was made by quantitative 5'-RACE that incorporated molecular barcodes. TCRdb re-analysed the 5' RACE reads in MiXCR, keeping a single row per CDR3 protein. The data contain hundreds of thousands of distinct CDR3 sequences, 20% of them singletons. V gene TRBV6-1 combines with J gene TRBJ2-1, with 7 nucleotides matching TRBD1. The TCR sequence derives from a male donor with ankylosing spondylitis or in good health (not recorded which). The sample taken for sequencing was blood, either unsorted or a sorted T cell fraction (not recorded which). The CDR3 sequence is CASSEMGTAYNEQFF. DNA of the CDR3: TGTGCCAGCAGTGAAATGGGGACAGCCTACAATGAGCAGTTCTTC.